A selection of T cell receptor beta chains follows, all from one sample in a study of identical twins. Each CDR3 protein is one row after TCRdb ran MiXCR on the 5' RACE reads. The table shows approximately 1.8 million distinct CDR3 sequences, with roughly 35% occurring only once. Material: cord blood. Source of these receptors: a newborn girl in good health. CDR3s include the opening cysteine and the closing phenylalanine or tryptophan. The D gene is left open where the match is weak. Only some rows state a clone size, as once, few, many or a class for expanded clones.

V	size	J	D	DNA	CDR3
TRBV29-1	many	TRBJ1-2	NA	TGCAGCGTTGATAGGGGCACAGATGGCTATGGCTACACCTTC	CSVDRGTDGYGYTF
TRBV25-1	few	TRBJ2-7	TRBD1	TGTGCCAGCGGAGATTCCGGGACAGGGGCCCCCTACGAGCAGTACTTC	CASGDSGTGAPYEQYF
TRBV6-1	NA	TRBJ1-2	NA	TGTGCCAGCAGTGAACAACCGGGCAGGGGCAATGGCTACACCTTC	CASSEQPGRGNGYTF
TRBV10-3	NA	TRBJ2-7	TRBD2	TGTGCCATCAGTGCCCTACTAGCGGGGGTCTCCTACGAGCAGTACTTC	CAISALLAGVSYEQYF
TRBV20-1	few	TRBJ2-7	NA	TGCAGTGCTAGGGTGAGGGAGCAGTACTTC	CSARVREQYF
TRBV10-3	NA	TRBJ2-3	NA	TGTGCCATCAGTCCTCTAGCTAGCACAGATACGCAGTATTTT	CAISPLASTDTQYF
TRBV12-3/TRBV12-4	NA	TRBJ1-1	NA	TGTACCAGCATTAAAGACAGGATTGGAACTGAAGCTTTCTTT	CTSIKDRIGTEAFF
TRBV4-2	NA	TRBJ2-7	TRBD1	TGTGCCAGCAGCCAAGTGGACAGGGGAACCTACGAGCAGTACTTC	CASSQVDRGTYEQYF
TRBV11-2	few	TRBJ2-3	TRBD2	TGTGCCAGCGGCTTAGGAGCTAGCGGGACCCGAGATACGCAGTATTTT	CASGLGASGTRDTQYF
TRBV5-1	NA	TRBJ2-1	NA	TGCGCCAGCAGCTTGGGGACTGGTTGGGAGCAGTTCTTC	CASSLGTGWEQFF
TRBV5-1	NA	TRBJ2-7	TRBD1	TGCGCCAGCAGCCTCCGGACAGGGCGAAACTACGAGCAGTACTTC	CASSLRTGRNYEQYF
TRBV29-1	NA	TRBJ1-2	TRBD1	TGCAGCGTTGAATTGGGACAGGGGAATAGGCCCAACTATGGCTGCACCTTC	CSVELGQGNRPNYGCTF
TRBV5-1	NA	TRBJ2-7	TRBD1	TGCGCCAGCAGTACGGGACAGGGATACAATGAGCAGTACTTC	CASSTGQGYNEQYF
TRBV4-2	few	TRBJ2-3	NA	TGTGCCAGCAGCCAAGGGTTGGCCGACGGCACAGATACGCAGTATTTT	CASSQGLADGTDTQYF
TRBV20-1	NA	TRBJ2-3	TRBD1	TGCAGTGCGCTGCCCCAGGGGGCTTGGAGCACAGATACGCAGTATTTT	CSALPQGAWSTDTQYF
TRBV28	NA	TRBJ2-2	NA	TGTGCCAGCAGTTTATTCCGGAACACCGGGGAGCTGTTTTTT	CASSLFRNTGELFF